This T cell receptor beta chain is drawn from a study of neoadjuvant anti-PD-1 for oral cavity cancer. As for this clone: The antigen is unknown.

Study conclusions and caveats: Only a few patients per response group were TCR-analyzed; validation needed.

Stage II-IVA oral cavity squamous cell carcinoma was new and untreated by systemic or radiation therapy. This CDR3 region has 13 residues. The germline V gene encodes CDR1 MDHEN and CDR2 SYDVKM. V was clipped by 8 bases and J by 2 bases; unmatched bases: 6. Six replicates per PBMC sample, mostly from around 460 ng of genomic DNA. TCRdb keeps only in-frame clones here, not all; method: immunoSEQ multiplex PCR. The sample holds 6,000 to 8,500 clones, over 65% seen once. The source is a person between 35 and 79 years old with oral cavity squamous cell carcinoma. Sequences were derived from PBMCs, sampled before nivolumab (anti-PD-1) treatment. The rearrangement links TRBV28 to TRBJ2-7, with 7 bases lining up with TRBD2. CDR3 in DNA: TGTGCCAGCGAAGCGGGGATTACCTACGAGCAGTACTTC. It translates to CASEAGITYEQYF.